This T cell receptor beta chain was recorded in a study of blood T cell repertoires in COVID-19. Study-wide background: Acute-phase and convalescent COVID-19 samples originated in the United States, Italy and Spain. Nucleic acid was either cDNA or gDNA, and it came from T cells, B-cell-depleted T cells, or PBMCs.

The CDR3 has 15 amino acids. The germline gives CDR1 SGHTS, CDR2 YDEGEE. V was clipped by 4 bases and J by 5 bases; unmatched bases: 7. How the authors handled the data: Reference gene primer amplification in the assay estimated nucleated cell counts. The data were produced by immunoSEQ multiplex PCR, yet TCRdb's version contains in-frame clones alone and is incomplete. V, J and clone size derive from that table, while D and trimming were established from the DNA sequence. Of about 200,000 clones listed, about nine tenths are singletons. What was sequenced was peripheral blood. V usage is TRBV5-8 and J usage is TRBJ1-2; 11 bases align to TRBD1. This sequence originates from a young man who had recovered from COVID-19. CDR3 region: CASSRGTGGDYGYTF. CDR3 nucleotide sequence: TGTGCCAGCAGCCGAGGGACAGGGGGTGATTATGGCTACACCTTC.